The 27 T cell receptor beta chains presented below share a single source sample, sequenced in a study of shared clonotypes between healthy human individuals. Data came from immunoSEQ multiplex PCR; TCRdb stores just in-frame clones and leaves some out. The sample carries some 500,000 clones, roughly 95% recorded once. Specimen: naive CD4+ T cells sorted from blood. Indicated subset: CD45RA+ positively selected. The receptors shown here come from a young woman in good health.

This sequence joins TRBV10-3 and TRBJ1-1; possible D gene TRBD1, 5 bases. This CDR3 is built from 11 residues. Per the germline V gene, CDR1 is ENHRY and CDR2 is SYGVKD. V was shortened by 6 bases and J by 8 bases, with 10 bases between the two germline ends. In DNA, the CDR3 is TGTGCCATCAGGGGGACGGCGGAAGCTTTCTTT. This codes for CAIRGTAEAFF.

This clone showed up just a few times. Within the sample, other DNA sequences also encode this same CDR3. The chain couples TRBV6-5 to TRBJ1-2; the D gene is possibly TRBD1 (6 bases). The V gene's germline CDR1 is MNHEY and CDR2 SVGAGI. V was trimmed by 2 bases and J by 2 bases, leaving 6 bases between them. This CDR3 comprises 13 residues. CDR3 region: CASSYDRNYGYTF. The CDR3 bases are TGTGCCAGCAGTTACGACAGGAACTATGGCTACACCTTC.

J is TRBJ2-6 and V is TRBV5-1; TRBD1 aligns across 9 bases. Germline values: CDR1 SGHRS, CDR2 YFSETQ. This CDR3 has 16 amino acids. The J segment lost 3 bases and the V segment lost 4 bases, leaving 5 bases of the junction unmatched. CDR3 in DNA: TGCGCCAGCAGCAGGGGACAGGGAGGTGGGGCCAACGTCCTGACTTTC. Translated, it gives CASSRGQGGGANVLTF.

The J gene is TRBJ2-7, the V gene TRBV19; D gene ambiguous. CDR3 size: 14 residues. Trimming shortened V by 0 bases and J by 3 bases, and 9 bases separated the two germline ends. Germline CDR1 and CDR2: LNHDA and SQIVND (reference sequence). The CDR3 nucleotides read TGTGCCAGTAGTATAGAACACGAATTCTACGAGCAGTACTTC. Its translation is CASSIEHEFYEQYF.

The chain recombines TRBV30 with TRBJ2-1; a weak D match, TRBD1 (5 bases). The CDR3 runs 12 residues. V was clipped by 1 base and J by 9 bases, with 10 bases between them. Per the germline V gene, CDR1 is GTSNPN and CDR2 is SVGIG (reference sequence). The CDR3 loop reads CAWSGGGAEQFF. The DNA for the CDR3 is TGTGCCTGGAGTGGGGGCGGTGCTGAGCAGTTCTTC.

This clone was observed a single time. V usage is TRBV28 and J usage is TRBJ2-7, with TRBD1 identical over 8 bases. Germline CDR1 is MDHEN and CDR2 is SYDVKM. The V and J ends lost 5 bases and 4 bases, in that order; junction bases with no gene match: 10. This CDR3 comprises 15 residues. In DNA form, the CDR3 reads TGTGCCAGCAGTCTTGGACAGGGATCGTTGTACGAGCAGTACTTC. Protein: CASSLGQGSLYEQYF.

The V call is TRBV2, the J call TRBJ2-7, with D possibly TRBD1 on 5 matching bases. The germline CDR1 and CDR2 sequences are SNHLY and FYNNEI. Trimming pared 4 bases from V and 0 bases from J, leaving 13 bases between. The CDR3 consists of 15 residues. The CDR3 reads CASSVFRESSYEQYF. The DNA for the CDR3 is TGTGCCAGCAGTGTGTTCAGGGAAAGCTCCTACGAGCAGTACTTC. Together with reference TRBV2 and TRBJ2-7, the CDR3 gives the full variable domain: EPEVTQTPSHQVTQMGQEVILRCVPISNHLYFYWYRQILGQKVEFLVSFYNNEISEKSEIFDDQFSVERPDGSNFTLKIRSTKLEDSAMYFCASSVFRESSYEQYFGPGTRLTVT.

This chain connects TRBV6-1 to TRBJ2-7; perhaps TRBD1 as D (6 bases). Trimming left V 4 bases short and J 1 base short, with 8 bases between. Germline-derived CDR1 and CDR2 are MNHNS and SASEGT. CDR3 length: 13 residues. The CDR3 bases are TGTGCCAGCAGTGGGACAGTTTCCTACGAGCAGTACTTC. This encodes CASSGTVSYEQYF.

This chain connects TRBV28 to TRBJ1-1, with D maybe TRBD1 (6 bases). V lost 2 bases and J lost 6, with 13 bases in between. The CDR3 runs 14 residues. The germline V gene has CDR1 MDHEN and CDR2 SYDVKM. The CDR3 sequence is CASSLGGAQAEAFF. CDR3 DNA sequence: TGTGCCAGCAGTTTAGGGGGGGCGCAGGCTGAAGCTTTCTTT.

The chain links TRBV5-6 to TRBJ1-2, with D uncertain. V lost 0 bases and J lost 7, with 10 bases in between. The CDR3 is made up of 13 amino acids. The germline gives CDR1 SGHDT, CDR2 YYEEEE. CDR3 in DNA: TGTGCCAGCAGCTTGGGGGGTGGCCCTGGCTACACCTTC. This encodes CASSLGGGPGYTF. The whole variable domain, filled in from reference TRBV5-6 and TRBJ1-2, reads DAGVTQSPTHLIKTRGQQVTLRCSPKSGHDTVSWYQQALGQGPQFIFQYYEEEERQRGNFPDRFSGHQFPNYSSELNVNALLLGDSALYLCASSLGGGPGYTFGSGTRLTVV.

This clone was seen just once. In DNA form, the CDR3 reads TGCAGCGCCCGTACAGCTAGCTCCCAAGAGACCCAGTACTTC. It is translated as CSARTASSQETQYF. This chain links TRBV29-1 with TRBJ2-5; D is perhaps TRBD2 (5 bases). The germline V gene has CDR1 SQVTM and CDR2 ANQGSEA. V dropped 7 bases and J dropped 1 base, with 16 bases sitting between them. The CDR3 contains 14 residues.

The gene calls are TRBV13 and TRBJ1-1; tentative D call: TRBD1 (6 bases). V lost 4 bases to trimming and J lost 4 bases, with 13 bases between them. The CDR3 runs 14 residues. The V gene's germline CDR1 is PRHDT and CDR2 FYEKMQ (reference sequence). The CDR3 reads CASSYDRQLTEAFF. CDR3 in DNA: TGTGCCAGCAGCTACGACAGGCAACTCACTGAAGCTTTCTTT.

The CDR3, as DNA: TGTGCCAGCAGTTATATTGGTCCCCACGAGCAGTACTTC. Translated: CASSYIGPHEQYF. The chain couples TRBV27 to TRBJ2-7; D gene unclear. The length of the CDR3 is 13 residues. Germline assignment: CDR1 MNHEY and CDR2 SMNVEV (reference sequence). V was cut by 4 bases and J by 5 bases, with 12 bases left in between.

V is TRBV5-1 and J is TRBJ2-1; TRBD2 is a possible D gene (6 bases). Trimming cost V 5 bases and J 5 bases, with 11 bases left between them. The V gene's germline CDR1 is SGHRS and CDR2 YFSETQ. CDR3 size: 13 residues. The CDR3 is CASSQDYHNEQFF. The DNA for the CDR3 is TGCGCCAGCAGTCAGGACTATCACAATGAGCAGTTCTTC. Full variable domain (remainder filled in from reference TRBV5-1 and TRBJ2-1): KAGVTQTPRYLIKTRGQQVTLSCSPISGHRSVSWYQQTPGQGLQFLFEYFSETQRNKGNFPGRFSGRQFSNSRSEMNVSTLELGDSALYLCASSQDYHNEQFFGPGTRLTVL.

This rearrangement joins TRBV21-1 to TRBJ2-1. TRBV21-1 is an annotated pseudogene. This CDR3 comprises 14 residues. The CDR3, as DNA: TGTGCCAGCAGCAAGGGGGACGCGGGCGATGAGCAGTTCTTC. Amino acids: CASSKGDAGDEQFF.

The V gene is TRBV5-1, the J gene TRBJ1-3; D unclear. The germline V gene has CDR1 SGHRS and CDR2 YFSETQ. V gave up 1 base and J gave up 3 bases, with 8 bases separating them. The CDR3 consists of 14 residues. CDR3 nucleotides: TGCGCCAGCAGCTTGTGGTCAGTTGGAAACACCATATATTTT. Its protein is CASSLWSVGNTIYF.

The chain uses TRBV5-1 and TRBJ1-2, with D maybe TRBD1 (6 bases). The CDR3 is made up of 13 amino acids. Trimming shortened V by 4 bases and J by 7 bases, and 14 bases separated the two germline ends. CDR1 is SGHRS and CDR2 is YFSETQ in the germline V gene. In DNA form, the CDR3 reads TGCGCCAGCAGCACAGGGTCCCCCTGTGGCTACACCTTC. Amino acid sequence: CASSTGSPCGYTF.

This chain connects TRBV11-2 to TRBJ2-3; tentative D call: TRBD1 (5 bases). The CDR3 covers 15 residues. The germline gives CDR1 SGHAT, CDR2 FQNNGV. Deletions cut 6 bases from V and 0 bases from J, with 13 bases between. In DNA form, the CDR3 reads TGTGCCAGCAGTTCATTCGGACACAGCACAGATACGCAGTATTTT. Translated, it gives CASSSFGHSTDTQYF.

V and J are TRBV5-1 and TRBJ2-1; 8 nucleotides agree with TRBD2. Looked up from germline, CDR1 is SGHRS and CDR2 is YFSETQ. V was clipped by 7 bases and J by 0 bases; unmatched bases: 6. This CDR3 is 15 amino acids long. The CDR3 nucleotides read TGCGCCAGCGTGGTGGGGACTAGCTCCTACAATGAGCAGTTCTTC. Its translation is CASVVGTSSYNEQFF. Using reference TRBV5-1 and TRBJ2-1 for the parts outside the CDR3, the full variable domain is KAGVTQTPRYLIKTRGQQVTLSCSPISGHRSVSWYQQTPGQGLQFLFEYFSETQRNKGNFPGRFSGRQFSNSRSEMNVSTLELGDSALYLCASVVGTSSYNEQFFGPGTRLTVL.

The chain employs TRBV2 and TRBJ2-1; 8 nucleotides align to TRBD1. The V gene's germline CDR1 is SNHLY and CDR2 FYNNEI. The V gene end was trimmed by 5 bases and the J gene end by 1 base; junction bases not matched to a gene: 4. The CDR3 has 15 residues. The CDR3 DNA reads as TGTGCCAGCAGTTCGTACAGGGGGTCCTACAATGAGCAGTTCTTC. Translating it yields CASSSYRGSYNEQFF.

The CDR3 DNA is TGTGCCAGCCGCCCCCGGGGCAATGATCAGCCCCAGCATTTT. As protein: CASRPRGNDQPQHF. The V and J genes are TRBV28 and TRBJ1-5, with D perhaps matching TRBD1 (5 bases). V lost 8 bases, J lost 5 bases, and 16 bases lay in between. CDR1 MDHEN and CDR2 SYDVKM come from the germline V gene. The CDR3 runs 14 residues.

The rearrangement uses TRBV27 and TRBJ2-2; D call uncertain. Germline V gene sequence: CDR1 MNHEY, CDR2 SMNVEV (reference sequence). The CDR3 covers 13 residues. Trimming shortened V by 2 bases and J by 4 bases, and 5 bases separated the two germline ends. CDR3 DNA sequence: TGTGCCAGCAGTTTACCGCCCACCGGGGAGCTGTTTTTT. It translates to CASSLPPTGELFF.

The CDR3 protein is CASSLQQGRRSGNTIYF. Here the CDR3 DNA reads TGTGCCAGCAGCTTACAACAGGGGAGAAGGTCTGGAAACACCATATATTTT. The chain is built from TRBV7-3 and TRBJ1-3; 7 positions agree with TRBD1. This CDR3 is 17 amino acids long. The V and J ends lost 2 bases and 1 base, in that order; junction bases with no gene match: 8. Germline lookup yields CDR1 SGHTA and CDR2 FQGTGA.

The chain is built from TRBV2 and TRBJ2-1, with 9 bases aligning to TRBD1. The length of the CDR3 is 15 residues. The V gene's germline CDR1 is SNHLY and CDR2 FYNNEI. The V and J ends lost 8 bases and 1 base, in that order; junction bases with no gene match: 6. CDR3 residues: CASEKGQGSYNEQFF. The CDR3 nucleotides are TGTGCCAGCGAGAAGGGACAGGGTTCCTACAATGAGCAGTTCTTC. The whole variable domain, filled in from reference TRBV2 and TRBJ2-1, reads EPEVTQTPSHQVTQMGQEVILRCVPISNHLYFYWYRQILGQKVEFLVSFYNNEISEKSEIFDDQFSVERPDGSNFTLKIRSTKLEDSAMYFCASEKGQGSYNEQFFGPGTRLTVL.

This rearrangement joins TRBV11-2 to TRBJ2-7; TRBD2 aligns across 13 bases. Per germline, CDR1 SGHAT and CDR2 FQNNGV. The CDR3 contains 12 residues. Trimming at V came to 8 bases and at J to 5 bases, leaving 0 bases not matched to a gene. In DNA, the CDR3 is TGTGCCAGCGGGACTAGCGGGAACGAGCAGTACTTC. This codes for CASGTSGNEQYF.

The gene calls are TRBV28 and TRBJ2-2; 13 nucleotides align to TRBD2. V lost 5 bases to trimming and J lost 7 bases; unmatched junction nucleotides: 4. This CDR3 has 15 amino acids. Germline CDR1 reads MDHEN; CDR2 reads SYDVKM. This CDR3 reads CASSRGLAGVGELFF. CDR3 bases: TGTGCCAGCAGTCGAGGACTAGCGGGAGTCGGGGAGCTGTTTTTT.

The chain uses TRBV7-2 and TRBJ2-3; TRBD2 matches 9 bases. After removal of 5 bases from V and 10 bases from J, the junction contained 19 bases not matched to a gene. The CDR3 has 17 amino acids. Germline values: CDR1 SGHTA, CDR2 FQGNSA. The CDR3 reads CASSPPPSSGMGWAQYF. CDR3 nucleotide sequence: TGTGCCAGCAGCCCTCCCCCCTCTAGCGGGATGGGGTGGGCGCAGTATTTT. Looking up the rest from reference TRBV7-2 and TRBJ2-3 gives the full variable domain: GAGVSQSPSNKVTEKGKDVELRCDPISGHTALYWYRQSLGQGLEFLIYFQGNSAPDKSGLPSDRFSAERTGGSVSTLTIQRTQQEDSAVYLCASSPPPSSGMGWAQYFGPGTRLTVL.